This T cell receptor (beta chain) emerged from a study of response to subunit inactivated influenza vaccine. Whole-study results and caveats: Few additional T cells are recruited per seasonal influenza vaccination, authors suggested.

The table lists this clonotype with a few counts. Its antigen is currently unknown. TCRdb fed the RT-PCR reads into MiXCR, producing one record per CDR3 protein. This table holds about 500,000 distinct CDR3 sequences, around 13% found once. The CDR3 sequence is 15 residues long. V lost 0 bases, J lost 5 bases, and 6 bases stayed unmatched. The germline V gene has CDR1 SQVTM and CDR2 ANQGSEA. This clonotype originated in a man aged 45 to 65 who received an inactivated influenza vaccine. The chain carries TRBV29-1 and TRBJ1-4; 7 positions agree with TRBD1. The input for sequencing was PBMCs from blood, taken about 40 days after vaccination. As DNA, the CDR3 is TGCAGCGTTGAAGATCAGACAGGGCGGAATGAAAAACTGTTTTTT. It translates to CSVEDQTGRNEKLFF.